This T cell receptor (beta chain) originates from a study of cytomegalovirus exposure and HLA in healthy donors. J was trimmed by 2 bases and V by 3 bases; bases with no gene match: 8. CDR1 and CDR2 (germline): MNHEY, SVGAGI. CDR3 size: 16 residues. Produced via immunoSEQ multiplex PCR; TCRdb's table is partial and in-frame only. The sample has over 130,000 clones, more than 85% seen once. This sequence originates from a man aged 18 to 30 in good health and CMV-seropositive. Sequencing was done on a sample of PBMCs. The rearrangement uses TRBV6-5 and TRBJ2-7, with TRBD2 identical over 9 bases. In nucleotides, the CDR3 is TGTGCCAGCAGTTATCCCAAAGCGGGAGGTGCCTACGAGCAGTACTTC. The encoded protein is CASSYPKAGGAYEQYF.